These 2 T cell receptor beta chains were all obtained from the same sample, sequenced in a study of blood T cell repertoires in COVID-19. Assay used: immunoSEQ multiplex PCR; TCRdb lists only in-frame clones, some missing. The sample has 250,000 to 300,000 clones, around 87% seen once. Material for sequencing was peripheral blood. These receptors were collected from a young man with active or convalescent COVID-19.

CDR3 sequence reads: CAWSGGQGTDTQYF. The CDR3 region has the DNA TGTGCCTGGAGTGGGGGACAGGGCACAGATACGCAGTATTTT. V and J are TRBV30 and TRBJ2-3; 8 bases are shared with TRBD1. The CDR3 is 14 residues long. Germline V gene data show CDR1 as GTSNPN and CDR2 as SVGIG (reference sequence). Germline trimming cut 1 base from V and 1 base from J; bases unmatched to any gene: 1. Based on the CDR3 plus reference TRBV30 and TRBJ2-3, the full variable domain is SQTIHQWPATLVQPVGSPLSLECTVEGTSNPNLYWYRQAAGRGLQLLFYSVGIGQISSEVPQNLSASRPQDRQFILSSKKLLLSDSGFYLCAWSGGQGTDTQYFGPGTRLTVL.

The gene calls are TRBV6-5 and TRBJ1-6, with 7 bases matching TRBD1. The CDR3 length is 15 residues. V trimming: 6 bases; J trimming: 2 bases; junction bases outside the gene matches: 4. The germline V gene encodes CDR1 MNHEY and CDR2 SVGAGI. The CDR3 DNA is TGTGCCAGCAGGCAGGGGGACCCCTATAATTCACCCCTCCACTTT. It encodes CASRQGDPYNSPLHF.